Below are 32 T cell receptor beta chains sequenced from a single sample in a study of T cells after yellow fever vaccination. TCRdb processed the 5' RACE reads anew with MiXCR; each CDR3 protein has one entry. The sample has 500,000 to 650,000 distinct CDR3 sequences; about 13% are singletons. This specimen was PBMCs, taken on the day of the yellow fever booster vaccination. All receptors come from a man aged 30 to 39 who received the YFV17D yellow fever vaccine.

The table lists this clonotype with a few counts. The CDR3 nucleotides read TGCAGCGCTGAGGGGCAGAGCACAGATACGCAGTATTTT. Translation gives CSAEGQSTDTQYF. This chain uses TRBV29-1 with TRBJ2-3; D possibly uses TRBD1 or TRBD2 (5 bases each). The germline V gene has CDR1 SQVTM and CDR2 ANQGSEA. The CDR3 consists of 13 residues. The V end was cut by 7 bases, the J end by 0 bases, with 11 bases between.

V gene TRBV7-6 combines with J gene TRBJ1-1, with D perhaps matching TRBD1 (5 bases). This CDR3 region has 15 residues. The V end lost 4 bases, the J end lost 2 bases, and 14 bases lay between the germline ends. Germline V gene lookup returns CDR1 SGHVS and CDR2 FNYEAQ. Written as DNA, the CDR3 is TGTGCCAGCAGCTCCGCCGGGACGGTTAACACTGAAGCTTTCTTT. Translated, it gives CASSSAGTVNTEAFF.

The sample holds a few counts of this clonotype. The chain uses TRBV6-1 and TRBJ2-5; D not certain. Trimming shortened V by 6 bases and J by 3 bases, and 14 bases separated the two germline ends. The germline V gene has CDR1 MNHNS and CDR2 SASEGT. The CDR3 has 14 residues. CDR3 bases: TGTGCCAGCAGAGGTTCGACTTTCAAAGAGACCCAGTACTTC. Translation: CASRGSTFKETQYF.

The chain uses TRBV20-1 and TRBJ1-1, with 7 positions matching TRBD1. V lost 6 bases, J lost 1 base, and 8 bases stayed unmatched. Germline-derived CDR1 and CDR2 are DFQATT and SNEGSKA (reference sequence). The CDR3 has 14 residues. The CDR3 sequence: CSARARGGNTEAFF. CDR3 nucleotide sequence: TGCAGTGCCAGGGCCAGGGGGGGGAACACTGAAGCTTTCTTT.

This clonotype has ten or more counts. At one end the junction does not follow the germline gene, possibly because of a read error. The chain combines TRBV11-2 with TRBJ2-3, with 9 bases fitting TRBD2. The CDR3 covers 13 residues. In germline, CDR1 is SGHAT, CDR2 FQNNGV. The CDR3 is CASSLAGANTQYF. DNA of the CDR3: TGTGCCAGCAGTTTAGCGGGAGCTAATACGCAGTATTTT.

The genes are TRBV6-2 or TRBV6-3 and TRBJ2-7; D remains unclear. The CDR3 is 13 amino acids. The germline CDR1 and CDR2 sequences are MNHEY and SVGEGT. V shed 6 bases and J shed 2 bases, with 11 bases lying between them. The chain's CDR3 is CASSYPRTYEQYF. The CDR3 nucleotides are TGTGCCAGCAGCTACCCAAGGACCTACGAGCAGTACTTC.

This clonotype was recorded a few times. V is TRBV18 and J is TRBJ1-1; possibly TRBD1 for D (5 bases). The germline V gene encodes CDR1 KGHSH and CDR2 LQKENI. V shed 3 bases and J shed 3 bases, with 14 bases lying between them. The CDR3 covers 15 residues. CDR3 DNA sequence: TGTGCCAGCTCACCGCGGAGGGGCTCGGACACTGAAGCTTTCTTT. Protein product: CASSPRRGSDTEAFF. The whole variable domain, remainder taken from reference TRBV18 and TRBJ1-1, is NAGVMQNPRHLVRRRGQEARLRCSPMKGHSHVYWYRQLPEEGLKFMVYLQKENIIDESGMPKERFSAEFPKEGPSILRIQQVVRGDSAAYFCASSPRRGSDTEAFFGQGTRLTVV.

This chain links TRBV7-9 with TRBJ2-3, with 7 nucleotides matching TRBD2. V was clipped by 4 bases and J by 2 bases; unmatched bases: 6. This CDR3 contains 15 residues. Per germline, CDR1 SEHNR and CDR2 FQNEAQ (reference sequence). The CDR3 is CASSSSGIITDTQYF. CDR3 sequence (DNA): TGTGCCAGCAGCTCAAGCGGGATTATCACAGATACGCAGTATTTT.

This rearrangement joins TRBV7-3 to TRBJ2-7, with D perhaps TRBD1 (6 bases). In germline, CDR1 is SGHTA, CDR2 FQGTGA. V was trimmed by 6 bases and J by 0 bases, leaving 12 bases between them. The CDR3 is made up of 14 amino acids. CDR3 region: CASSAEQGSYEQYF. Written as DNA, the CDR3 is TGTGCCAGCAGTGCAGAACAGGGCTCCTACGAGCAGTACTTC.

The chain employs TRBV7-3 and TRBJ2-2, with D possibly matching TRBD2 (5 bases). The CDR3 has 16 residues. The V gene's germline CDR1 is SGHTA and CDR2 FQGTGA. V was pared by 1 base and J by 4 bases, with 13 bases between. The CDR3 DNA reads TGTGCCAGCAGCTTAAGGGAGCGTCAGACCACCGGGGAGCTGTTTTTT. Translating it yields CASSLRERQTTGELFF.

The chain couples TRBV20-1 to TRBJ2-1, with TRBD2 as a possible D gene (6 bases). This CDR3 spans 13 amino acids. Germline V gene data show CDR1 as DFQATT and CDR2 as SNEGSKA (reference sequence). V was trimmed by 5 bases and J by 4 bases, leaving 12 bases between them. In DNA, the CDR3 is TGCAGTGCTTTAGGAGGGCCGTACAATGAGCAGTTCTTC. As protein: CSALGGPYNEQFF.

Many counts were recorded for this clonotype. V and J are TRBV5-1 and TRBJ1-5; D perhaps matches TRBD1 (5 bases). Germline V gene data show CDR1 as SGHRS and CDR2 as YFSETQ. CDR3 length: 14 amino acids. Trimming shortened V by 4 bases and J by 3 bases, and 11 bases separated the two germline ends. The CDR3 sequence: CASSPDSLNQPQHF. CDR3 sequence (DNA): TGCGCCAGCAGCCCCGACAGTCTCAATCAGCCCCAGCATTTT.

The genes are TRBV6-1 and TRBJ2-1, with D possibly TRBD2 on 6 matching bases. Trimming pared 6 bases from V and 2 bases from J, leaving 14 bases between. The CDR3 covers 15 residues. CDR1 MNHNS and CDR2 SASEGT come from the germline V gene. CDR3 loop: CASSREYPTYNEQFF. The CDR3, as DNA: TGTGCCAGCAGCCGGGAGTACCCAACCTACAATGAGCAGTTCTTC.

The CDR3 region is CASSLDRDGETQYF. In nucleotides, the CDR3 is TGTGCCAGCAGCTTAGACAGGGATGGAGAGACCCAGTACTTC. V and J are TRBV7-9 and TRBJ2-5; D perhaps matches TRBD1 (6 bases). The V gene's germline CDR1 is SEHNR and CDR2 FQNEAQ (reference sequence). V was pared by 1 base and J by 4 bases, with 10 bases between. The CDR3 spans 14 residues.

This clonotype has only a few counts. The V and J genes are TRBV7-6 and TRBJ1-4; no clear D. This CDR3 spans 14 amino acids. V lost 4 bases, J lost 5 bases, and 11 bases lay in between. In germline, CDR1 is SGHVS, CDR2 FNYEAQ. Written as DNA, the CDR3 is TGTGCCAGCAGCTCCGGCGGAGAGAATGAAAAACTGTTTTTT. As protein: CASSSGGENEKLFF.

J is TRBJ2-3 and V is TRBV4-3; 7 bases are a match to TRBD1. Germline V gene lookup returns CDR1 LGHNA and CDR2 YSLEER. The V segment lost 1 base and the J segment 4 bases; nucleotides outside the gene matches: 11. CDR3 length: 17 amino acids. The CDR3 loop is CASSQVLTGVNPDTQYF. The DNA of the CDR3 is TGCGCCAGCAGCCAAGTCCTAACAGGGGTTAATCCAGATACGCAGTATTTT.

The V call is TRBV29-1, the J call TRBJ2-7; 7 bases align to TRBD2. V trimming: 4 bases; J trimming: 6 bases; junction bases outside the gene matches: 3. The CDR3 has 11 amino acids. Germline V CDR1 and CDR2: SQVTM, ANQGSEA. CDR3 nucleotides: TGCAGCGTTGGGGAGGGAGGCGAGCAGTACTTC. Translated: CSVGEGGEQYF.

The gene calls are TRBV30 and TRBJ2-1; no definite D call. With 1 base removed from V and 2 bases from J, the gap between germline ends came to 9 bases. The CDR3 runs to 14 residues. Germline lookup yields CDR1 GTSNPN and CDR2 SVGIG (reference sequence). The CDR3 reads CAWSGVVPYNEQFF. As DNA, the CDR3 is TGTGCCTGGAGTGGGGTAGTGCCCTACAATGAGCAGTTCTTC.

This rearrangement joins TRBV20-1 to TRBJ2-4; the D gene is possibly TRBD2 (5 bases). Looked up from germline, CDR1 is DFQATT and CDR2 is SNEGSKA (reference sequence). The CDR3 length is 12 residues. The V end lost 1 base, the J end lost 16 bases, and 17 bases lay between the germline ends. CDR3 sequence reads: CSARASGIPRYF. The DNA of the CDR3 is TGCAGTGCTAGAGCTTCGGGGATCCCTCGATACTTC.

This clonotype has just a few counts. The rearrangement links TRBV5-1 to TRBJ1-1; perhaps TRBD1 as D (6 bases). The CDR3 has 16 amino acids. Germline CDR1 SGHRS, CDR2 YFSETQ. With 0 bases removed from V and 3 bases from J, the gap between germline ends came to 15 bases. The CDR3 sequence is CASSLVSGTKDTEAFF. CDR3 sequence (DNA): TGCGCCAGCAGCTTGGTTTCAGGGACAAAGGACACTGAAGCTTTCTTT.

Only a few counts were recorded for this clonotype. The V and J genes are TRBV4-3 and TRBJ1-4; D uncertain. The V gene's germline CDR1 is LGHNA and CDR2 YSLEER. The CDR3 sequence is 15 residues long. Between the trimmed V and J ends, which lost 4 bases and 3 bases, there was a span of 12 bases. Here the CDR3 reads CASSRGSAANEKLFF. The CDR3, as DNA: TGCGCCAGCAGCCGAGGGAGCGCCGCTAATGAAAAACTGTTTTTT.

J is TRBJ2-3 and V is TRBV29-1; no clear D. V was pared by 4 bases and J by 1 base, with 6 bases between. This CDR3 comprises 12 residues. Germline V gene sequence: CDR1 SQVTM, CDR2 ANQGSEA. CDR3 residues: CSVVMGTDTQYF. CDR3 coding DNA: TGCAGCGTTGTTATGGGCACAGATACGCAGTATTTT.

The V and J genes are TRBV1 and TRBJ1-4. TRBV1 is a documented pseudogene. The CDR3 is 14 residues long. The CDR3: CTSSEDTANEKLFF. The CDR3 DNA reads TGTACCAGCAGTGAGGATACAGCTAATGAAAAACTGTTTTTT.

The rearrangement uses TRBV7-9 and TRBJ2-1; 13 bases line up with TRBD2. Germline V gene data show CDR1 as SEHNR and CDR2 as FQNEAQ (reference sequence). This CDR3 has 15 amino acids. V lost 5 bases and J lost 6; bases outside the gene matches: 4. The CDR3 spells CASSLGTSGVNEQFF. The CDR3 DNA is TGTGCCAGCAGCCTTGGGACTAGCGGGGTCAATGAGCAGTTCTTC. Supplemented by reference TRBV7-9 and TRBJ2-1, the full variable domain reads DTGVSQNPRHKITKRGQNVTFRCDPISEHNRLYWYRQTLGQGPEFLTYFQNEAQLEKSRLLSDRFSAERPKGSFSTLEIQRTEQGDSAMYLCASSLGTSGVNEQFFGPGTRLTVL.

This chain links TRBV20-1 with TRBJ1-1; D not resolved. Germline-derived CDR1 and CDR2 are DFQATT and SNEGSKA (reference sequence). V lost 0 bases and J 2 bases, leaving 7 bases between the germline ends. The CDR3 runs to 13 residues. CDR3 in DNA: TGCAGTGCTAGAGATTTCGAAAACACTGAAGCTTTCTTT. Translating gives CSARDFENTEAFF.

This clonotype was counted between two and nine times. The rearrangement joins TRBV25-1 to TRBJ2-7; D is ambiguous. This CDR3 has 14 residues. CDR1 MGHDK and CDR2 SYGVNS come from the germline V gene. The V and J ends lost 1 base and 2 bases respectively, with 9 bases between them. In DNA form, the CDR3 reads TGTGCCAGCAGTGAATTCGGCCCCCCCTACGAGCAGTACTTC. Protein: CASSEFGPPYEQYF.

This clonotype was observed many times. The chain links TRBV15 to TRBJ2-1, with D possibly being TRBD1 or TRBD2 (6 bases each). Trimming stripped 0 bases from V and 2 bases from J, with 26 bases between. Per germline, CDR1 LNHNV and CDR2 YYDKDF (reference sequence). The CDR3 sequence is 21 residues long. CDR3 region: CATSRDPVGGRGVSPYNEQFF. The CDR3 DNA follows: TGTGCCACCAGCAGAGATCCGGTCGGTGGAAGGGGGGTCAGTCCCTACAATGAGCAGTTCTTC.

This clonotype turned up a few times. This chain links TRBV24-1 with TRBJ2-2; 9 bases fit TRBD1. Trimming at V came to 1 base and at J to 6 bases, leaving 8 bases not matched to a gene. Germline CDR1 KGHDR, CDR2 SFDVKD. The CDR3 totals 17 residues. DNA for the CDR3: TGTGCCACCAGTGATTTTAGGGGACAGGGTGAGGCCGGGGAGCTGTTTTTT. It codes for CATSDFRGQGEAGELFF.

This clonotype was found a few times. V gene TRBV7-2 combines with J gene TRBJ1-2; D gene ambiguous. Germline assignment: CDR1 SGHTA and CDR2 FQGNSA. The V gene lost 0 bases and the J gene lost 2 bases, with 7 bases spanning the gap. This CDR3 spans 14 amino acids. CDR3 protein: CASSLAAANYGYTF. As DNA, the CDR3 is TGTGCCAGCAGCTTAGCGGCAGCCAACTATGGCTACACCTTC.

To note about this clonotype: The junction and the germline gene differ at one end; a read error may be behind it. CDR3 coding DNA: TGTGCTAGCAGCTTACCGGGCGGGAGGTCGAATGAGCAGTTCTTC. Translated, it gives CASSLPGGRSNEQFF. V is TRBV7-7 and J is TRBJ2-1, with 8 positions matching TRBD2. This CDR3 contains 15 residues. CDR1 is SSHAT, CDR2 FNYEAQ, per germline (reference sequence).

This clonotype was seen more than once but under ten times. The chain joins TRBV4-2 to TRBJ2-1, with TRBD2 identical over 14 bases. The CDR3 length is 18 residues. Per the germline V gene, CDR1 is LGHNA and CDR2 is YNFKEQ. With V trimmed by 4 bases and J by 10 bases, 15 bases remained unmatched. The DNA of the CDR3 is TGTGCCAGCAGCCCCGCCGGGGGGACTAGCGGGAGTTCTAGGGAGCAGTTCTTC. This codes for CASSPAGGTSGSSREQFF.

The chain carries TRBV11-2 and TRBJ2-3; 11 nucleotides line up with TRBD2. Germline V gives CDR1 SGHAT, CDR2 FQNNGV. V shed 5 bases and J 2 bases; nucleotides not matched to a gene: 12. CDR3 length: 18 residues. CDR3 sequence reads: CASSILPGTSGYTDTQYF. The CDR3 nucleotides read TGTGCCAGCAGCATTCTGCCCGGGACTAGCGGTTACACAGATACGCAGTATTTT.